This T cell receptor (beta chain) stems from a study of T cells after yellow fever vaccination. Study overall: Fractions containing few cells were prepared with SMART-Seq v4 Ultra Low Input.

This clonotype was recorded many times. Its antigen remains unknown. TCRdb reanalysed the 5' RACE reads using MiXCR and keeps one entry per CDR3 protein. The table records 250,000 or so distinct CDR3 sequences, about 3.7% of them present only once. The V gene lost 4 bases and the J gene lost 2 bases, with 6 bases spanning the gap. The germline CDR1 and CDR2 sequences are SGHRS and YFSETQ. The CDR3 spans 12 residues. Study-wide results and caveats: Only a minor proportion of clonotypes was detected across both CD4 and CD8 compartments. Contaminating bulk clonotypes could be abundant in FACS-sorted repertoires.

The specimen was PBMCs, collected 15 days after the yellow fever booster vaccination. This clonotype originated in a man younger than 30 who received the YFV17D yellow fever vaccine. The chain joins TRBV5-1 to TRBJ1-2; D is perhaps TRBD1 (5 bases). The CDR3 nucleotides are TGCGCCAGCAGCCGGGACAACTATGGCTACACCTTC. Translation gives CASSRDNYGYTF.